This T cell receptor beta chain appears in the sequencing data of a study of T cell repertoires in cytomegalovirus infection (dated by TCRdb to the late 2010s). About the full investigation: Alongside well-studied HLA-B-restricted epitopes, the peptide stimulations were aimed at recently identified HLA-C-restricted CMV epitopes, whose presentation resists viral immunomodulation. Donor HLA type was relevant to the analysis, as public TCR beta signatures indicated carriage of CMV infection together with the matching HLA type. Here is what the overall study found, with its caveats: The ex vivo response was dominated by HLA-C-restricted CMV-specific TCR beta clonotypes, and the single most frequent clonotype in two of eight donors was supplied by these HLA-C-restricted clonotypes. In both this cohort and an independent roughly 330-donor cohort, the cumulative frequency of public TCR beta family members distinguished carriers of CMV infection plus the relevant HLA type.

What the treatment or condition label conveys for this sample: in vitro stimulation with specific CMV peptide epitopes to enrich CMV-specific T cells. A few counts support this clonotype. No antigen is known for it. Nothing much larger sits one base from this clone, and base qualities are not available. Sequencing was carried out with an Illumina HiSeq 1500. In-frame beta chains were kept once TCRdb had trimmed the public reads at Q25 with fastp and called clones with MiXCR. Rows merge per CDR3 protein into single entries with the most common DNA and genes. Present in this sample are more than 300,000 distinct CDR3 sequences, roughly a third of which were seen just once. The ten largest make up about 13% of the sample. V loses 6 bases, J loses 3 bases, and the germline ends lie 21 bases apart. The CDR3 runs 16 residues from the cysteine to the phenylalanine. The read is trimmed to its CDR3 DNA, 48 bases read in frame from base 1. Taken from the germline V gene, the CDR1 and CDR2 loops are MNHEY and SVGEGT.

Material: cultured PBMCs, obtained from culture after CMV antigen stimulation. The sequence was obtained from a human donor in good health (CMV status not recorded). Some clones in this sample may be carry-over from other donors' samples. This chain joins TRBV6-2 or TRBV6-3 to TRBJ2-7, with TRBD2 as a weak D call on 7 bases. The CDR3 is CASSHGGGDILYEQYF. The sequenced DNA is TGTGCCAGCAGCCACGGAGGGGGGGACATACTCTACGAGCAGTACTTC.